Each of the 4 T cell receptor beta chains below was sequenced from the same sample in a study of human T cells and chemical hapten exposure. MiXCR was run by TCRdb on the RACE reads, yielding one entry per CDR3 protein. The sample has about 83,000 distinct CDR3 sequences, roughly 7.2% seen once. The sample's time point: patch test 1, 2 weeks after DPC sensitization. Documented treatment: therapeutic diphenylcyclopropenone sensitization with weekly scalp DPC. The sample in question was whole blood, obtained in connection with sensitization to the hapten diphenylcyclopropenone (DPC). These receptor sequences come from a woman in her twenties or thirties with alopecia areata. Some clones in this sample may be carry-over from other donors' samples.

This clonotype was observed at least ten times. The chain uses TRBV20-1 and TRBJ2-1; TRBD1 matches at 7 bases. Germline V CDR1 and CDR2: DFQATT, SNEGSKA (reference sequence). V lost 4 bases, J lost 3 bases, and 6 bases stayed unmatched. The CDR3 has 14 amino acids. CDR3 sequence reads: CSANPGTDYNEQFF. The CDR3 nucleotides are TGCAGTGCTAACCCCGGGACAGACTACAATGAGCAGTTCTTC.

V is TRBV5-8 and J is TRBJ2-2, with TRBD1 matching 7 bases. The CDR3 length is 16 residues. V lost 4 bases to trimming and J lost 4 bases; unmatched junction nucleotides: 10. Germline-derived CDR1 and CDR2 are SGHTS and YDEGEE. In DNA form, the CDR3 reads TGTGCCAGCAGCCTAGACAGGGAGTTCGGCACCGGGGAGCTGTTTTTT. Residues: CASSLDREFGTGELFF.

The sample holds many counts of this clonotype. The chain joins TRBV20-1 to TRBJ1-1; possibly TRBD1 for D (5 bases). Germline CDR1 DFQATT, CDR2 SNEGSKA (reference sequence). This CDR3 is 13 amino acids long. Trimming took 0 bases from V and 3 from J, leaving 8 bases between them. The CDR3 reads CSARDSRDTEAFF. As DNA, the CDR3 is TGCAGTGCTAGAGATTCCAGGGACACTGAAGCTTTCTTT.

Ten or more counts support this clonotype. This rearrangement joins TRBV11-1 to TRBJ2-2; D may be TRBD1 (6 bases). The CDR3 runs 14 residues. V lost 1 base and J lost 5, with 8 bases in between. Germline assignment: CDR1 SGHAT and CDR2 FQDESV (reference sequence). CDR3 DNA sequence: TGTGCCAGCAGCTTAGATCAGGGGACCGGGGAGCTGTTTTTT. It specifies CASSLDQGTGELFF.